What follows are 21 T cell receptor beta chains derived from one specimen sequenced in a study of blood T cell repertoires in COVID-19. TCRdb's copy holds only in-frame clones and misses some; the assay was immunoSEQ multiplex PCR. The data hold about 180,000 clones, with roughly 87% observed a single time. Sequences were obtained from PBMCs or T cells enriched from blood (not recorded which). The receptors derive from a human donor with acute COVID-19. The donor label of this sample is uncertain.

V and J are TRBV6-2 or TRBV6-3 and TRBJ2-2, with 11 bases identical to TRBD2. CDR3 length: 15 amino acids. Trimming at V came to 4 bases and at J to 6 bases, leaving 4 bases not matched to a gene. Germline lookup yields CDR1 MNHEY and CDR2 SVGEGT. CDR3 region: CASSSPGLAAGELFF. The CDR3 coding sequence is TGTGCCAGCAGTTCTCCGGGACTAGCGGCCGGGGAGCTGTTTTTT.

This sequence joins TRBV6-5 and TRBJ2-3; tentative D call: TRBD2 (5 bases). The V gene lost 0 bases and the J gene lost 5 bases, with 9 bases spanning the gap. Germline CDR1 is MNHEY and CDR2 is SVGAGI. This CDR3 comprises 14 residues. The CDR3 DNA sequence: TGTGCCAGCAGTTACTCTGGACGGGGAGATACGCAGTATTTT. This sequence encodes CASSYSGRGDTQYF.

This rearrangement joins TRBV19 to TRBJ1-1, with D possibly TRBD1 on 6 matching bases. The CDR3 has 12 amino acids. CDR1 is LNHDA, CDR2 SQIVND, per germline (reference sequence). V dropped 6 bases and J dropped 3 bases, with 8 bases sitting between them. This CDR3 reads CASSSGDTEAFF. In DNA, the CDR3 is TGTGCCAGTAGCTCAGGGGACACTGAAGCTTTCTTT. Based on the CDR3 plus reference TRBV19 and TRBJ1-1, the full variable domain is DGGITQSPKYLFRKEGQNVTLSCEQNLNHDAMYWYRQDPGQGLRLIYYSQIVNDFQKGDIAEGYSVSREKKESFPLTVTSAQKNPTAFYLCASSSGDTEAFFGQGTRLTVV.

V is TRBV4-1 and J is TRBJ1-1; 7 bases are shared with TRBD1. Germline-derived CDR1 and CDR2 are MGHRA and YSYEKL. J lost 4 bases, V lost 1 base, and 6 bases had no gene match. The CDR3 spans 15 residues. This CDR3 reads CASSQGRGSPTEAFF. The CDR3 DNA follows: TGCGCCAGCAGCCAAGGCAGGGGGTCGCCCACTGAAGCTTTCTTT.

The chain links TRBV24-1 to TRBJ2-5; D possibly corresponds to TRBD1 (6 bases). Germline CDR1 is KGHDR and CDR2 is SFDVKD. The CDR3 runs to 14 residues. Trimming stripped 0 bases from V and 4 bases from J, with 8 bases between. CDR3 sequence (DNA): TGTGCCACCAGTGATTTGCTAGGGGGAGAGACCCAGTACTTC. The encoded protein is CATSDLLGGETQYF.

J is TRBJ2-1 and V is TRBV5-1; D unclear. Germline CDR1 and CDR2: SGHRS and YFSETQ. CDR3 length equals 11 residues. V dropped 1 base and J dropped 7 bases, with 3 bases sitting between them. As DNA, the CDR3 is TGCGCCAGCAGCTTGCGTAATGAGCAGTTCTTC. Translation gives CASSLRNEQFF.

The chain employs TRBV21-1 and TRBJ2-2; TRBD1 reflects the table's D call only, with no check against the DNA. TRBV21-1 is annotated as a pseudogene. The length of the CDR3 is 15 residues. CDR3 sequence reads: CASSLRQGRTGELFF. The CDR3 coding sequence is TGTGCCAGCAGCTTACGACAGGGTCGGACCGGGGAGCTGTTTTTT.

The chain links TRBV4-2 to TRBJ1-6; 11 nucleotides line up with TRBD1. CDR3 length: 14 residues. The germline V gene has CDR1 LGHNA and CDR2 YNFKEQ. V gave up 6 bases and J gave up 11 bases; unmatched junction bases: 6. CDR3 DNA sequence: TGTGCCAGCAGTATGGGACAGGGGGGTACACCCCTCCACTTT. The encoded protein is CASSMGQGGTPLHF.

The gene calls are TRBV18 and TRBJ1-2; TRBD1 might be the D (6 bases). Germline CDR1 KGHSH, CDR2 LQKENI. Trimming took off 8 bases at V and 6 bases at J, with 10 bases between the two ends. CDR3 size: 11 residues. The CDR3 loop is CASTDRNGYTF. DNA for the CDR3: TGTGCCAGCACCGACAGGAATGGCTACACCTTC.

The chain combines TRBV7-9 with TRBJ2-1; unclear D gene. Deletions cut 5 bases from V and 9 bases from J, with 8 bases between. This CDR3 spans 11 amino acids. Germline V gene sequence: CDR1 SEHNR, CDR2 FQNEAQ (reference sequence). The CDR3: CASSLYLEQFF. Here the CDR3 DNA reads TGTGCCAGCAGCCTCTACCTTGAGCAGTTCTTC.

The chain is built from TRBV6-5 and TRBJ2-5, with 7 bases fitting TRBD2. The CDR3 totals 14 residues. Per the germline V gene, CDR1 is MNHEY and CDR2 is SVGAGI. The V and J ends lost 6 bases and 5 bases, in that order; junction bases with no gene match: 9. The CDR3 nucleotides read TGTGCCAGCAGGCCTATGGGGGGGACTGAGACCCAGTACTTC. It yields the protein CASRPMGGTETQYF.

This chain joins TRBV14 and TRBJ2-3; no clear D. The germline V gene encodes CDR1 SGHDN and CDR2 FVKESK. The CDR3 extends over 14 amino acids. V shed 0 bases and J shed 6 bases, with 10 bases lying between them. CDR3 protein: CASSQDLGGDTQYF. The CDR3 nucleotides are TGTGCCAGCAGCCAAGATCTAGGCGGCGATACGCAGTATTTT.

The V call is TRBV3-1 (or the pseudogene TRBV3-2), the J call TRBJ1-1, with D possibly being TRBD1 (5 bases). This CDR3 spans 15 amino acids. Germline lookup yields CDR1 LGHDT and CDR2 YNNKEL (reference sequence). The V end was cut by 3 bases, the J end by 1 base, with 12 bases between. The CDR3 region has the DNA TGTGCCAGCAGCCACTCCCCGACAGAGAACACTGAAGCTTTCTTT. Residues: CASSHSPTENTEAFF.

The chain combines TRBV19 with TRBJ1-5; D is perhaps TRBD1 (5 bases). CDR3 length: 14 residues. Germline V gene lookup returns CDR1 LNHDA and CDR2 SQIVND (reference sequence). With 4 bases removed from V and 0 bases from J, the gap between germline ends came to 7 bases. Here the CDR3 DNA reads TGTGCCAGTAGTAGGGGCGCTAGCAATCAGCCCCAGCATTTT. Protein sequence: CASSRGASNQPQHF.

V and J are TRBV11-1 and TRBJ2-2, with D unresolved. CDR3 length: 15 residues. The V end was cut by 1 base, the J end by 1 base, with 7 bases between. Germline loops: CDR1 SGHAT, CDR2 FQDESV (reference sequence). CDR3: CASSLETRNTGELFF. The CDR3 DNA is TGTGCCAGCAGCTTAGAGACACGGAACACCGGGGAGCTGTTTTTT.

The chain carries TRBV5-4 and TRBJ1-2; possible D gene TRBD1, 6 bases. Germline assignment: CDR1 SGHNT and CDR2 YYREEE (reference sequence). Trimming took 0 bases from V and 3 from J, leaving 9 bases between them. The CDR3 sequence is 14 residues long. CDR3 nucleotide sequence: TGTGCCAGCAGCTTGGACGCAGGGGACTATGGCTACACCTTC. Protein sequence: CASSLDAGDYGYTF. Full variable domain (rest looked up from reference TRBV5-4 and TRBJ1-2): ETGVTQSPTHLIKTRGQQVTLRCSSQSGHNTVSWYQQALGQGPQFIFQYYREEENGRGNFPPRFSGLQFPNYSSELNVNALELDDSALYLCASSLDAGDYGYTFGSGTRLTVV.

This clone was seen a few times. The gene calls are TRBV3-1 (or the pseudogene TRBV3-2) and TRBJ1-1; D not resolved. The CDR3 totals 14 residues. V shed 1 base and J shed 5 bases, with 11 bases lying between them. Germline values: CDR1 LGHDT, CDR2 YNNKEL (reference sequence). This chain's CDR3 is CASSQGKERTEAFF. The CDR3 DNA follows: TGTGCCAGCAGCCAAGGTAAAGAGCGGACTGAAGCTTTCTTT.

This chain links TRBV5-5 with TRBJ1-4; D unclear. Germline V CDR1 and CDR2: SGHKS, YYEKEE (reference sequence). Trimming took 0 bases from V and 4 from J, leaving 7 bases between them. This CDR3 comprises 14 residues. The CDR3 region has the DNA TGTGCCAGCAGCTTGGGGCGGATTAATGAAAAACTGTTTTTT. This encodes CASSLGRINEKLFF.

The chain couples TRBV5-4 to TRBJ2-3; 7 bases line up with TRBD1. Germline V gene sequence: CDR1 SGHNT, CDR2 YYREEE (reference sequence). V lost 0 bases to trimming and J lost 4 bases; unmatched junction nucleotides: 2. The CDR3 consists of 14 residues. This chain's CDR3 is CASSLGDRADTQYF. The CDR3 bases are TGTGCCAGCAGCTTGGGTGACAGGGCAGATACGCAGTATTTT.

The V and J genes are TRBV6-2 or TRBV6-3 and TRBJ2-1, with 10 bases aligning to TRBD2. V lost 5 bases, J lost 2 bases, and 0 bases stayed unmatched. This CDR3 is built from 14 residues. Germline values: CDR1 MNHEY, CDR2 SVGEGT. Written as DNA, the CDR3 is TGTGCCAGCAGTCTAGCGGGGGCCTACAATGAGCAGTTCTTC. This sequence encodes CASSLAGAYNEQFF.

The chain joins TRBV11-2 to TRBJ2-2; tentative D call: TRBD2 (6 bases). Trimming took 5 bases from V and 7 from J, leaving 17 bases between them. Germline V gives CDR1 SGHAT, CDR2 FQNNGV. The CDR3 is made up of 15 amino acids. CDR3 protein: CASSRGRERVGELFF. DNA for the CDR3: TGTGCCAGCAGCCGAGGGCGGGAAAGGGTCGGGGAGCTGTTTTTT.